This T cell receptor (beta chain) emerged from a study of a mutant IDH1 vaccine in newly diagnosed glioma. Libraries were prepared by immunoSEQ multiplex PCR; TCRdb keeps only in-frame clonotypes and omits some of them. The repertoire consists of tens of thousands of clones, with roughly 85% occurring once and the leading ten covering 2% to 2.5%. Study-wide points: Pseudoprogression apparently tracked independently of changes in top peripheral T cell clonotypes.

As for time point: baseline, week 1 (first vaccination visit). Treatment here: pre-vaccination baseline after standard-of-care therapy. This CDR3 has 17 residues. Germline V gene lookup returns CDR1 LGHNA and CDR2 YNFKEQ. V lost 3 bases, J lost 5 bases, and 20 bases lay in between. This clone is a singleton in its sample. Antigen unknown. This receptor was identified in a man aged 40-49 years with glioma. This chain joins TRBV4-2 and TRBJ2-1; TRBD1 is a possible D gene (6 bases). This specimen was PBMCs, taken from a glioma patient treated with radiotherapy, temozolomide or both. The CDR3 DNA is TGTGCCAGCAGCCACCGAGGGGGTTCACGGAACAACAATGAGCAGTTCTTC. This gives the protein CASSHRGGSRNNNEQFF.